A selection of T cell receptor beta chains follows, all from one sample in a study of blood T cell repertoires in COVID-19. Using immunoSEQ multiplex PCR, the repertoire was profiled, and TCRdb retains in-frame clones only, with some absent. Altogether around 94,000 clones are present, about 88% being singletons, with the ten largest covering 1.5% to 2%. The specimen was peripheral blood. These receptors came from a man older than 75 with acute or convalescent COVID-19. CDR3s include the opening cysteine and the closing phenylalanine or tryptophan. D genes are given only for firm matches. For some rows the clone size is stated as once, few or many, or as a class when expanded; others skip it.

D	V	length	J	size	DNA	CDR3
-	TRBV28	14	TRBJ2-7	few	TGTGCCAGCAGTTTACCCCTCGGCAGGGACGAGCAGTACTTC	CASSLPLGRDEQYF
TRBD2	TRBV28	17	TRBJ2-1	-	TGTGCCAGCAGTCCCTCTCCGGGACTAGCGGATTACAATGAGCAGTTCTTC	CASSPSPGLADYNEQFF
TRBD2	TRBV5-6	16	TRBJ2-7	few	TGTGCCAGCAGCTTGTTTACGGCGGGAGGGAACTACGAGCAGTACTTC	CASSLFTAGGNYEQYF
-	TRBV9	13	TRBJ1-1	-	TGTGCCAGCAGCGTATTTGGAGACACTGAAGCTTTCTTT	CASSVFGDTEAFF
-	TRBV3-1/TRBV3-2	13	TRBJ1-1	-	TGTGCCAGCAGCCAAGATTGGTCCGGTGAAGCTTTCTTT	CASSQDWSGEAFF
TRBD2	TRBV7-3	17	TRBJ2-1	-	TGTGCCAGCAGCTCGGGACTAGCGGGACTGCTCGACAATGAGCAGTTCTTC	CASSSGLAGLLDNEQFF
-	TRBV30	16	TRBJ1-1	-	TGTGCCTGGAGTGGACGACCGGGACATTCTTCGACTGAAGCTTTCTTT	CAWSGRPGHSSTEAFF
-	TRBV28	15	TRBJ1-2	-	TGTGCCAGCAGTTTGAGTTCCGGGGGGGACTATGGCTACACCTTC	CASSLSSGGDYGYTF
-	TRBV2	14	TRBJ2-2	-	TGTGCCAGCAGTGTGAGGCCGAACACCGGGGAGCTGTTTTTT	CASSVRPNTGELFF
-	TRBV7-2	14	TRBJ2-1	once	TGTGCCAGCAGCTTTCGGGACTCCTACAATGAGCAGTTCTTC	CASSFRDSYNEQFF
-	TRBV25-1	13	TRBJ2-2	-	TGTGCCAGCAGTGGTCACAGGGCCGGGGAGCTGTTTTTT	CASSGHRAGELFF
-	TRBV18	16	TRBJ1-2	-	TGTGCCAGCTCACCAGGAGAACAGGGATTTGGATATGGCTACACCTTC	CASSPGEQGFGYGYTF
TRBD1	TRBV7-2	14	TRBJ1-2	-	TGTGCCAGCAGCGGGGACAGGGTTAACTATGGCTACACCTTC	CASSGDRVNYGYTF
-	TRBV5-4	16	TRBJ2-1	few	TGTGCCAGCAGCCCGGAGTGGAGTAGCTCCTACAATGAGCAGTTCTTC	CASSPEWSSSYNEQFF
TRBD1	TRBV6-1	16	TRBJ2-6	-	TGTGCCAGCAGTGACAGGGGGCTAGCTGGGGCCAACGTCCTGACTTTC	CASSDRGLAGANVLTF
-	TRBV5-1	17	TRBJ2-2	-	TGCGCCAGCAGCTTGTGGCGGGGGCTGGGGGTCACCGGGGAGCTGTTTTTT	CASSLWRGLGVTGELFF